A selection of T cell receptor beta chains follows, all from one sample in a study of Ad26.COV2.S vaccination and SARS-CoV-2 variants. Libraries were prepared by immunoSEQ multiplex PCR; TCRdb keeps only in-frame clonotypes and omits some of them. Seen here are 300,000 to 350,000 clones, approximately 86% observed once, and the top ten hold around 10%. Sequenced material: peripheral blood, taken in a trial of Ad26.COV2.S vaccine versus placebo. All receptors derive from a person between 18 and 60 years old who received the Ad26.COV2.S COVID-19 vaccine or a placebo. The CDR3 runs from the conserved cysteine through the conserved F or W. D genes are given only for firm matches. Size is stated for part of the rows, as once, few or many counts, or as a class when the clone is expanded.

clone size,D gene,V gene,J gene,CDR3 length,CDR3 protein,CDR3 DNA
NA,NA,TRBV2,TRBJ1-5,17,CASRPGSRGGSNQPQHF,TGTGCCAGCAGGCCGGGGAGCAGGGGAGGGAGCAATCAGCCCCAGCATTTT
NA,NA,TRBV6-2/TRBV6-3,TRBJ1-1,15,CASSEHRAGSAEAFF,TGTGCCAGCAGTGAGCACAGGGCGGGATCCGCTGAAGCTTTCTTT
NA,TRBD1,TRBV24-1,TRBJ1-2,17,CATSDLPPTDRGDGYTF,TGTGCCACCAGTGATTTGCCCCCAACTGACAGGGGGGACGGCTACACCTTC
NA,NA,TRBV7-2,TRBJ2-2,13,CASSSPRPGELFF,TGTGCCAGCAGCTCGCCTAGGCCCGGGGAGCTGTTTTTT
NA,NA,TRBV6-5,TRBJ1-1,13,CASSYTTGDEAFF,TGTGCCAGCAGTTACACCACCGGAGATGAAGCTTTCTTT
NA,TRBD1,TRBV30,TRBJ1-4,14,CAWGRGGRNEKLFF,TGTGCCTGGGGCAGGGGGGGCAGAAATGAAAAACTGTTTTTT
NA,NA,TRBV3-1/TRBV3-2,TRBJ2-7,14,CASSQGGICYEQYF,TGTGCCAGCAGCCAAGGCGGGATCTGCTACGAGCAGTACTTC
NA,NA,TRBV19,TRBJ1-2,12,CATLWGGYGYTF,TGTGCCACCCTTTGGGGGGGCTATGGCTACACCTTC
NA,NA,TRBV6-2/TRBV6-3,TRBJ2-2,16,CASSPVSGRGTGELFF,TGTGCCAGCAGCCCTGTGTCTGGTAGAGGCACCGGGGAGCTGTTTTTT
NA,TRBD2,TRBV7-9,TRBJ2-1,17,CASSLGLAGAPLGEQFF,TGTGCCAGCAGCTTAGGCCTAGCGGGGGCCCCTCTGGGTGAGCAGTTCTTC
NA,NA,TRBV3-1/TRBV3-2,TRBJ2-1,16,CASSQEGEVTYNEQFF,TGTGCCAGCAGCCAAGAGGGGGAGGTAACCTACAATGAGCAGTTCTTC
NA,TRBD2,TRBV11-3,TRBJ2-2,18,CASSSDTRGWRGAGELFF,TGTGCCAGCAGCTCAGACACACGTGGCTGGCGGGGGGCCGGGGAGCTGTTTTTT
NA,NA,TRBV10-3,TRBJ2-7,14,CAISESTGGYEQYF,TGTGCCATCAGTGAGTCGACAGGCGGATACGAGCAGTACTTC
NA,TRBD1,TRBV18,TRBJ2-7,14,CASTRQGESYEQYF,TGTGCCAGCACTCGACAGGGGGAGTCCTACGAGCAGTACTTC
NA,NA,TRBV12-3/TRBV12-4,TRBJ2-1,12,CASCGTYNEQFF,TGTGCCAGCTGTGGGACTTACAATGAGCAGTTCTTC
NA,TRBD1,TRBV11-3,TRBJ2-5,14,CASSSRDSPTTQYF,TGTGCCAGCAGCTCCCGGGACAGTCCCACGACCCAGTACTTC
few,NA,TRBV27,TRBJ2-1,14,CASRRISESNEQFF,TGTGCCAGCAGGAGGATTAGCGAGAGCAATGAGCAGTTCTTC
NA,NA,TRBV2,TRBJ2-3,14,CASSDYGPTDTQYF,TGTGCCAGCAGTGACTATGGGCCCACAGATACGCAGTATTTT
NA,TRBD1,TRBV27,TRBJ2-7,16,CASSLYSGTGAQEQYF,TGTGCCAGCAGTTTATACTCCGGGACAGGGGCCCAGGAGCAGTACTTC
few,NA,TRBV5-1,TRBJ2-7,14,CASSWQMAFDEQYF,TGCGCCAGCAGCTGGCAGATGGCTTTCGACGAGCAGTACTTC
NA,NA,TRBV7-2,TRBJ1-1,12,CASSSQGIEAFF,TGTGCCAGCAGCTCCCAGGGGATAGAAGCTTTCTTT
NA,NA,TRBV7-8,TRBJ2-7,16,CASPLGNPTRAYEQYF,TGTGCCAGCCCCTTAGGGAACCCGACTAGGGCTTACGAGCAGTACTTC
NA,NA,TRBV12-5,TRBJ2-7,14,CASGLVIRRDEQYF,TGTGCTAGTGGTTTGGTAATTAGGCGGGACGAGCAGTACTTC
NA,NA,TRBV28,TRBJ2-7,13,CASSLPGTYEQYF,TGTGCCAGCAGTTTACCTGGGACTTACGAGCAGTACTTC
NA,TRBD1,TRBV7-7,TRBJ2-7,15,CASSLGTGLSYEQYF,TGTGCTAGCAGCTTAGGGACAGGACTCTCCTACGAGCAGTACTTC
NA,NA,TRBV19,TRBJ2-5,14,CASSLGLTQETQYF,TGTGCCAGTAGTCTCGGACTGACACAAGAGACCCAGTACTTC
NA,TRBD2,TRBV6-5,TRBJ2-1,16,CASSFTGTSRVGEQFF,TGTGCCAGCAGTTTCACCGGGACTAGTCGCGTTGGGGAGCAGTTCTTC
NA,TRBD1,TRBV4-3,TRBJ2-1,15,CASSAGTGRDNEQFF,TGCGCCAGCAGCGCTGGGACAGGGAGAGACAATGAGCAGTTCTTC
NA,NA,TRBV5-1,TRBJ2-3,12,CASTTAGDTQYF,TGCGCCAGCACCACCGCCGGGGATACGCAGTATTTT
once,NA,TRBV6-5,TRBJ2-1,14,CASTDDVHGGEQFF,TGTGCCAGCACCGACGACGTTCACGGGGGTGAGCAGTTCTTC
NA,NA,TRBV6-5,TRBJ2-3,13,CASRLGRGDTQYF,TGTGCCAGCCGACTCGGTAGGGGAGATACGCAGTATTTT
NA,NA,TRBV2,TRBJ1-1,13,CASKGGLDTEAFF,TGTGCCAGCAAAGGGGGGTTGGACACTGAAGCTTTCTTT
NA,NA,TRBV18,TRBJ2-5,16,CASSPGASSVLRTQYF,TGTGCCAGCTCACCAGGGGCCTCTAGCGTCCTTAGGACCCAGTACTTC
NA,NA,TRBV5-1,TRBJ2-7,16,CASSLGRRTANYEQYF,TGCGCCAGCAGCTTGGGGAGGCGGACAGCTAACTACGAGCAGTACTTC
NA,NA,TRBV7-9,TRBJ1-2,15,CASSLRSGSGDGYTF,TGTGCCAGCAGCTTAAGGTCCGGATCGGGGGATGGCTACACCTTC
once,NA,TRBV7-2,TRBJ1-5,15,CASSLVTSSNQPQHF,TGTGCCAGCAGCTTAGTAACGAGTAGCAATCAGCCCCAGCATTTT
NA,NA,TRBV18,TRBJ2-7,15,CASSSSKTGTYEQYF,TGTGCCAGCTCATCCTCCAAGACAGGCACCTACGAGCAGTACTTC
few,NA,TRBV2,TRBJ2-7,14,CASSERSSSYEQYF,TGTGCCAGCAGTGAGAGGTCTAGCTCCTACGAGCAGTACTTC
NA,TRBD1,TRBV6-5,TRBJ1-2,14,CASSYLDRGYGYTF,TGTGCCAGCAGTTACTTGGACAGGGGCTATGGCTACACCTTC
NA,NA,TRBV29-1,TRBJ2-7,13,CSVASGGRYEQYF,TGCAGCGTTGCATCCGGGGGGCGGTACGAGCAGTACTTC
NA,NA,TRBV5-5,TRBJ1-4,15,CASSLGGGADEKLFF,TGTGCCAGCAGCTTGGGAGGGGGGGCCGATGAAAAACTGTTTTTT
NA,TRBD1,TRBV4-1,TRBJ2-5,14,CASSQDRGRETQYF,TGCGCCAGCAGCCAAGACAGGGGGCGAGAGACCCAGTACTTC
NA,NA,TRBV6-5,TRBJ1-6,15,CASSYSRDGNSPLHF,TGTGCCAGCAGTTACTCGAGGGACGGGAATTCACCCCTCCACTTT